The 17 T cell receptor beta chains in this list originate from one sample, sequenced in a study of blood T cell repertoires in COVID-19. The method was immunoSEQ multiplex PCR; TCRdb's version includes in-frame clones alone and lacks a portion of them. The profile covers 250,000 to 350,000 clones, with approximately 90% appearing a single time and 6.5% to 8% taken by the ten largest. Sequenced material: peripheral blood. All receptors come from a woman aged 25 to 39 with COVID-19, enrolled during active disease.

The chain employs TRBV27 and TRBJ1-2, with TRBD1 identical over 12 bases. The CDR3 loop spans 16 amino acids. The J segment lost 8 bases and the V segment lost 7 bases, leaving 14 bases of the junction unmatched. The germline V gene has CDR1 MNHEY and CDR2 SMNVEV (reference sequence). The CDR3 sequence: CASTDKRDRGLGGYTF. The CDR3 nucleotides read TGTGCCAGCACCGATAAACGGGACAGGGGGCTAGGGGGCTACACCTTC.

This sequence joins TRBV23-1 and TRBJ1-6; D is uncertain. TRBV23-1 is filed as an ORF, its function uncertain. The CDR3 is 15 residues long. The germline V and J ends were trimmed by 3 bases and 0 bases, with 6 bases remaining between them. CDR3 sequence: CASSHSSSYNSPLHF. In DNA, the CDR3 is TGCGCCAGCAGTCATTCGAGCTCCTATAATTCACCCCTCCACTTT.

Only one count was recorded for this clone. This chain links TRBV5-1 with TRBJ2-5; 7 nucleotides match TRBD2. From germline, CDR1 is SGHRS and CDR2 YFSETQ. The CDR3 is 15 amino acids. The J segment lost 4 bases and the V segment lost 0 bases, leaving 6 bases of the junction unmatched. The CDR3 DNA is TGCGCCAGCAGCTTGGCCGACGGGGGGAGAGAGACCCAGTACTTC. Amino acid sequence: CASSLADGGRETQYF.

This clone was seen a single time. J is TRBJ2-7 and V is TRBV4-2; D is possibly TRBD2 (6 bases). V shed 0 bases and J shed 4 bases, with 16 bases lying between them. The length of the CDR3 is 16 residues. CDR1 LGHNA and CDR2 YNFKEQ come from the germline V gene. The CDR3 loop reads CASSQDLGGANYEQYF. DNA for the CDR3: TGTGCCAGCAGCCAAGATCTGGGCGGGGCAAATTACGAGCAGTACTTC.

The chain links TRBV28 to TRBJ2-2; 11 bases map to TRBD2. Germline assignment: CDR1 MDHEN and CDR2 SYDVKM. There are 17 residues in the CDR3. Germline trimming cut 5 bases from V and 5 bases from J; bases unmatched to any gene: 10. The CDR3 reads CASSPTSGRVGTGELFF. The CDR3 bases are TGTGCCAGCAGTCCAACTAGCGGGAGAGTTGGGACCGGGGAGCTGTTTTTT.

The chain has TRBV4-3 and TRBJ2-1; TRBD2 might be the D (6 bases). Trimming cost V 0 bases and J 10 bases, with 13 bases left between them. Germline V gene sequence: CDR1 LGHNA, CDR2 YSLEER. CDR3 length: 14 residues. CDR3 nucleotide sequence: TGCGCCAGCAGCCAAGAGACGGGAGTAAAAGAGCAGTTCTTC. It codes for CASSQETGVKEQFF.

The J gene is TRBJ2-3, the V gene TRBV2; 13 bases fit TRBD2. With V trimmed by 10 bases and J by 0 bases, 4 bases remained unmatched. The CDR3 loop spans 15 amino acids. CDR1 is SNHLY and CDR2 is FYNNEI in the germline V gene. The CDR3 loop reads CAIPGLAGSTDTQYF. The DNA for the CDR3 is TGTGCCATCCCGGGACTAGCGGGGAGCACAGATACGCAGTATTTT.

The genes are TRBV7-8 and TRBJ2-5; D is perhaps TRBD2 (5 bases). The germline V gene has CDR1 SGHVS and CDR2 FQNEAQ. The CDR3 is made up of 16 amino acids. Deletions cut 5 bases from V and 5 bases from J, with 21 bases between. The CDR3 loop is CASSPEGWRGWETQYF. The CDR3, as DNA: TGTGCCAGCAGCCCCGAAGGGTGGCGAGGGTGGGAGACCCAGTACTTC.

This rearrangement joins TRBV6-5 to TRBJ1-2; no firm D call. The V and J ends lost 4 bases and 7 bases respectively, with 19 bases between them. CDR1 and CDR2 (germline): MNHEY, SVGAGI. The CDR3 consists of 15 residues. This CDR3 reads CASSSRLWTEGGYTF. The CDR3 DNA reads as TGTGCCAGCAGTTCCCGGTTGTGGACTGAGGGTGGCTACACCTTC.

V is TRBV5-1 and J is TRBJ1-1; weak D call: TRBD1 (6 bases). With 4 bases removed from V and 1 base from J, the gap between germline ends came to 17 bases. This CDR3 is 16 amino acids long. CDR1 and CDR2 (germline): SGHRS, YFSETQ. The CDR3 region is CASSPGGGGRNTEAFF. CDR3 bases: TGCGCCAGCAGCCCTGGGGGGGGCGGGAGGAACACTGAAGCTTTCTTT.

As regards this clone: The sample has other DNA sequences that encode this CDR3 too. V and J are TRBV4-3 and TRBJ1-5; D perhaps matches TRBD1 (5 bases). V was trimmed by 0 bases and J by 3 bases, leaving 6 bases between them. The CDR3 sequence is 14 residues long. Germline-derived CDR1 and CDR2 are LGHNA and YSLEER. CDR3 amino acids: CASSQDRDNQPQHF. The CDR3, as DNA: TGCGCCAGCAGCCAAGACAGGGACAATCAGCCCCAGCATTTT.

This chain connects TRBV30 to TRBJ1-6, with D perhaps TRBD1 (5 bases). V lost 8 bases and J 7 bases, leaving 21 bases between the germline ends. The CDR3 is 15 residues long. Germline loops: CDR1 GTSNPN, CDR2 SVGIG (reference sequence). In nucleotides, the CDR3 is TGTGCCGGGTCAAAGGGGTCGGTTTGGAATTCACCCCTCCACTTT. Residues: CAGSKGSVWNSPLHF.

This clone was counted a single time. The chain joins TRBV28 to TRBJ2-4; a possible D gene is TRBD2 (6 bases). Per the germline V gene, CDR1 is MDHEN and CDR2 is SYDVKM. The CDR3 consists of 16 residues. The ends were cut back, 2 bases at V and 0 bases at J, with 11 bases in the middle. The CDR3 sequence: CASSLAGPLAKNIQYF. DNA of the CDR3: TGTGCCAGCAGTTTAGCGGGGCCCCTAGCCAAAAACATTCAGTACTTC.

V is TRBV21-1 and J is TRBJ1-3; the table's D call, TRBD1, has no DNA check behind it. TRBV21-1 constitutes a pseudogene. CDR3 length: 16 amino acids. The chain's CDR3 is CASSKTNRASGNTIYF. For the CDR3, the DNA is TGTGCCAGCAGCAAAACTAACAGGGCCTCTGGAAACACCATATATTTT.

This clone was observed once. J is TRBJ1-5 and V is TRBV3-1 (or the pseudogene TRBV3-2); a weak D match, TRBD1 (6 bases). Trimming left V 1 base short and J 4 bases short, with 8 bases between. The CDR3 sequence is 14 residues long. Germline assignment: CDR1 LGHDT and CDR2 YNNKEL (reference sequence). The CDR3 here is CASSQATGNQPQHF. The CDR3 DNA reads TGTGCCAGCAGCCAAGCTACAGGGAATCAGCCCCAGCATTTT.

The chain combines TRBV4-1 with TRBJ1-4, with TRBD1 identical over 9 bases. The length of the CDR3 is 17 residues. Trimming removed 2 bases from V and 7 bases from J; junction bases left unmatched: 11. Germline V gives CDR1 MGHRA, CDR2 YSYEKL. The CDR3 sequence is CASSQWLGTGYREKLFF. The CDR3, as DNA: TGCGCCAGCAGCCAATGGTTGGGGACAGGGTACCGTGAAAAACTGTTTTTT.

The chain's CDR3 is CAISEEGSGRALNEQFF. The CDR3 DNA reads as TGTGCCATCAGTGAGGAAGGTAGCGGGAGGGCCTTGAATGAGCAGTTCTTC. The chain uses TRBV10-3 and TRBJ2-1; TRBD2 matches 11 bases. Germline assignment: CDR1 ENHRY and CDR2 SYGVKD. V shed 2 bases and J 7 bases; nucleotides not matched to a gene: 10. CDR3 length: 17 residues.